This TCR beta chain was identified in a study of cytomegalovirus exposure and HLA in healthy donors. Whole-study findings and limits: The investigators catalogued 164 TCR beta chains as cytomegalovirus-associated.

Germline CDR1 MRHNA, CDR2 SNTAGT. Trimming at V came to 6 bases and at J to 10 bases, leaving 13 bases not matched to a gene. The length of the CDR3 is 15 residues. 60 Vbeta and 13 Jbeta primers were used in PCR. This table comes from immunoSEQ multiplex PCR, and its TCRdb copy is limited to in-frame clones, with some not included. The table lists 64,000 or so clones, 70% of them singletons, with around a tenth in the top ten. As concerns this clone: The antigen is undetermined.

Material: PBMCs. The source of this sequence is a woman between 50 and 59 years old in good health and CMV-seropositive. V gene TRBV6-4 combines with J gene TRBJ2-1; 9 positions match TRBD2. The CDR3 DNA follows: TGTGCCAGCAGCGAAAACCCGGGACTAGCTTGGGAGCAGTTCTTC. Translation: CASSENPGLAWEQFF.